Below, 31 T cell receptor beta chains from the same sample are listed, as sequenced in a study of OX40 agonist ivuxolimab in advanced cancers. Using immunoSEQ multiplex PCR, the repertoire was profiled, and TCRdb retains in-frame clones only, with some absent. This table holds fewer than 20,000 clones, about 88% found once. The input for sequencing was CD4+ or CD8+ T cells sorted from blood, taken in a trial of the OX40 agonist ivuxolimab. These receptors were obtained from an adult with an advanced solid tumor such as melanoma, head and neck, liver or kidney cancer.

This clone was seen once. The rearrangement links TRBV7-9 to TRBJ2-1; 10 bases match TRBD2. Per the germline V gene, CDR1 is SEHNR and CDR2 is FQNEAQ (reference sequence). Losses at the gene ends were 4 bases for V and 5 bases for J; bases not matched to a gene: 11. The CDR3 length is 17 residues. The CDR3 bases are TGTGCCAGCAGCTCAACACGGGAGCGGGGGGGCCACAATGAGCAGTTCTTC. Amino acids: CASSSTRERGGHNEQFF.

By proportion, this clone is medium-sized (0.01 to 0.1%). The chain has TRBV4-1 and TRBJ1-3; possibly TRBD1 for D (5 bases). The germline V gene has CDR1 MGHRA and CDR2 YSYEKL. The germline V and J ends were trimmed by 3 bases and 2 bases, with 14 bases remaining between them. The length of the CDR3 is 16 residues. The CDR3 DNA reads as TGCGCCAGCAGCCAGTACGATGGAGGGGCTGGAAACACCATATATTTT. It codes for CASSQYDGGAGNTIYF.

The V call is TRBV5-1, the J call TRBJ2-7; TRBD2 agrees at 8 bases. The J segment lost 2 bases and the V segment lost 0 bases, leaving 7 bases of the junction unmatched. Germline-derived CDR1 and CDR2 are SGHRS and YFSETQ. This CDR3 spans 16 amino acids. The CDR3 sequence: CASSLAATSDAYEQYF. The CDR3 DNA reads TGCGCCAGCAGCTTGGCCGCGACTAGCGACGCCTACGAGCAGTACTTC.

This sequence joins TRBV4-1 and TRBJ2-1; D not resolved. The CDR3 sequence is 12 residues long. With 4 bases removed from V and 8 bases from J, the gap between germline ends came to 9 bases. Germline CDR1 and CDR2: MGHRA and YSYEKL. In DNA, the CDR3 is TGCGCCAGCAGCCCTACAGCAGATGAGCAGTTCTTC. Protein sequence: CASSPTADEQFF.

This clone is medium-sized. The chain employs TRBV19 and TRBJ2-7; D is perhaps TRBD2 (7 bases). CDR1 and CDR2 (germline): LNHDA, SQIVND (reference sequence). There are 19 residues in the CDR3. Trimming cost V 5 bases and J 1 base, with 27 bases left between them. CDR3 in amino acids: CASSGRFGGALPASYEQYF. In nucleotides, the CDR3 is TGTGCCAGTAGTGGCCGTTTTGGGGGGGCTCTACCTGCATCCTACGAGCAGTACTTC.

V usage is TRBV5-6 and J usage is TRBJ1-1; D may be TRBD1 (5 bases). V lost 4 bases and J lost 2, with 12 bases in between. The CDR3 spans 14 residues. The V gene's germline CDR1 is SGHDT and CDR2 YYEEEE. The CDR3 here is CASSLPTANTEAFF. Written as DNA, the CDR3 is TGTGCCAGCAGCCTTCCGACAGCCAACACTGAAGCTTTCTTT.

The chain recombines TRBV5-6 with TRBJ2-7; perhaps TRBD1 as D (6 bases). V shed 7 bases and J shed 7 bases, with 15 bases lying between them. The germline gives CDR1 SGHDT, CDR2 YYEEEE. This CDR3 is 12 amino acids long. The CDR3 loop reads CASAGDGFEQYF. In DNA, the CDR3 is TGTGCCAGCGCAGGGGATGGATTTGAGCAGTACTTC.

This chain connects TRBV5-6 to TRBJ2-7, with D possibly matching TRBD1 (7 bases). The CDR3 totals 13 residues. CDR1 and CDR2 from the germline V gene are SGHDT and YYEEEE. V lost 4 bases and J 3 bases, leaving 11 bases between the germline ends. CDR3 sequence reads: CASSQGGHYEQYF. CDR3 coding DNA: TGTGCCAGCAGCCAGGGGGGTCACTACGAGCAGTACTTC.

This clone counts as medium-sized. The rearrangement joins TRBV6-6 to TRBJ2-4; TRBD2 might be the D (5 bases). The CDR3 loop spans 14 amino acids. From germline, CDR1 is MNHNY and CDR2 SVGAGI (reference sequence). The V end was cut by 0 bases, the J end by 7 bases, with 10 bases between. Written as DNA, the CDR3 is TGTGCCAGCAGTTACTCGCCGGGGTCGAACATTCAGTACTTC. Translated: CASSYSPGSNIQYF.

The CDR3 DNA is TGTGCCAGCGAACGTCACACCGGGACAGGGTTCGACGAGCAGTACTTC. It yields the protein CASERHTGTGFDEQYF. V and J are TRBV13 and TRBJ2-7; 9 positions agree with TRBD1. Germline lookup yields CDR1 PRHDT and CDR2 FYEKMQ (reference sequence). This CDR3 contains 16 residues. V gave up 8 bases and J gave up 5 bases; unmatched junction bases: 16.

J is TRBJ2-3 and V is TRBV9; D remains ambiguous. The CDR3 length is 13 residues. Trimming pared 0 bases from V and 3 bases from J, leaving 5 bases between. In germline, CDR1 is SGDLS, CDR2 YYNGEE. The CDR3 loop is CASSVGNTDTQYF. The DNA for the CDR3 is TGTGCCAGCAGCGTAGGTAATACAGATACGCAGTATTTT.

J is TRBJ1-4 and V is TRBV27; 11 bases align to TRBD1. The CDR3 sequence is 19 residues long. CDR1 MNHEY and CDR2 SMNVEV come from the germline V gene (reference sequence). V dropped 8 bases and J dropped 2; count of bases not matched to a gene: 16. CDR3 nucleotide sequence: TGTGCCAGCCGTCCCCTTGGCCGGGACAGGGGGGCGACTAATGAAAAACTGTTTTTT. Translation gives CASRPLGRDRGATNEKLFF.

The genes are TRBV7-2 and TRBJ1-5; D may be TRBD1 (6 bases). Germline-derived CDR1 and CDR2 are SGHTA and FQGNSA. The V end was cut by 3 bases, the J end by 4 bases, with 16 bases between. The CDR3 runs 16 residues. The CDR3 DNA follows: TGTGCCAGCAGCTTTGGGTTTGGGGGGGCTAATCAGCCCCAGCATTTT. Amino acids: CASSFGFGGANQPQHF.

The chain employs TRBV4-1 and TRBJ1-3; D is uncertain. Trimming stripped 0 bases from V and 2 bases from J, with 11 bases between. The CDR3 runs to 16 residues. The V gene's germline CDR1 is MGHRA and CDR2 YSYEKL. The CDR3 DNA sequence: TGCGCCAGCAGCCAAGATGCCGGGGATCCTGGAAACACCATATATTTT. Its translation is CASSQDAGDPGNTIYF.

The J gene is TRBJ2-2, the V gene TRBV4-1; no definite D call. The CDR3 is made up of 13 amino acids. V was cut by 4 bases and J by 5 bases, with 8 bases left in between. Per germline, CDR1 MGHRA and CDR2 YSYEKL. CDR3 nucleotides: TGCGCCAGCAGCCTCGTGGGGACCGGGGAGCTGTTTTTT. This codes for CASSLVGTGELFF.

The chain couples TRBV6-1 to TRBJ2-4, with unresolved D. The CDR3 has 15 amino acids. CDR1 and CDR2 (germline): MNHNS, SASEGT. The V gene lost 4 bases and the J gene lost 1 base, with 11 bases spanning the gap. This chain's CDR3 is CASSAPLGAKNIQYF. DNA for the CDR3: TGTGCCAGCAGTGCCCCCTTAGGGGCCAAAAACATTCAGTACTTC.

The chain recombines TRBV25-1 with TRBJ1-2; D perhaps matches TRBD1 (6 bases). Germline loops: CDR1 MGHDK, CDR2 SYGVNS. V was shortened by 3 bases and J by 4 bases, with 12 bases between the two germline ends. This CDR3 contains 14 residues. This CDR3 is CASSDLGGPYGYTF. The CDR3, as DNA: TGTGCCAGCAGTGACCTGGGGGGGCCCTATGGCTACACCTTC.

This clone ranks as medium-sized (0.01 to 0.1%). The chain links TRBV6-5 to TRBJ1-2, with TRBD1 matching over 7 bases. CDR1 MNHEY and CDR2 SVGAGI come from the germline V gene. Trimming took 2 bases from V and 4 from J; bases not matched to a gene: 7. This CDR3 region has 15 residues. The CDR3 reads CASSYGRDSLYGYTF. In nucleotides, the CDR3 is TGTGCCAGCAGTTACGGGCGGGACAGCCTCTATGGCTACACCTTC.

This rearrangement joins TRBV9 to TRBJ2-2; D gene unclear. V shed 0 bases and J shed 4 bases, with 13 bases lying between them. Germline V CDR1 and CDR2: SGDLS, YYNGEE. The CDR3 consists of 16 residues. In nucleotides, the CDR3 is TGTGCCAGCAGCGTAGATGATAGTTTGGGCACCGGGGAGCTGTTTTTT. It encodes CASSVDDSLGTGELFF.

The rearrangement joins TRBV5-4 to TRBJ1-2; possibly TRBD1 for D (6 bases). V was shortened by 4 bases and J by 6 bases, with 16 bases between the two germline ends. The CDR3 consists of 14 residues. CDR1 SGHNT and CDR2 YYREEE come from the germline V gene (reference sequence). The CDR3 protein is CASSQQGVFNGYTF. In nucleotides, the CDR3 is TGTGCCAGCAGCCAACAGGGTGTATTTAATGGCTACACCTTC. Looking up the rest from reference TRBV5-4 and TRBJ1-2 gives the full variable domain: ETGVTQSPTHLIKTRGQQVTLRCSSQSGHNTVSWYQQALGQGPQFIFQYYREEENGRGNFPPRFSGLQFPNYSSELNVNALELDDSALYLCASSQQGVFNGYTFGSGTRLTVV.

Only one count was recorded for this clone. Here the CDR3 DNA reads TGTGCCAGCATCTCGGCCTCGCTGGGGAACTATGGCTACACCTTC. Its protein product is CASISASLGNYGYTF. The rearrangement joins TRBV2 to TRBJ1-2, with D unresolved. V dropped 7 bases and J dropped 2 bases, with 17 bases sitting between them. CDR3 length equals 15 residues. Per the germline V gene, CDR1 is SNHLY and CDR2 is FYNNEI. Filled out from reference TRBV2 and TRBJ1-2, the complete variable domain reads EPEVTQTPSHQVTQMGQEVILRCVPISNHLYFYWYRQILGQKVEFLVSFYNNEISEKSEIFDDQFSVERPDGSNFTLKIRSTKLEDSAMYFCASISASLGNYGYTFGSGTRLTVV.

The rearrangement joins TRBV7-9 to TRBJ2-7; TRBD1 aligns across 9 bases. The germline V gene encodes CDR1 SEHNR and CDR2 FQNEAQ (reference sequence). J lost 3 bases, V lost 5 bases, and 11 bases had no gene match. This CDR3 is built from 16 residues. CDR3 amino acids: CASSQPQGAYFYEQYF. CDR3 sequence (DNA): TGTGCCAGCAGCCAACCACAGGGGGCGTATTTCTACGAGCAGTACTTC.

The rearrangement links TRBV18 to TRBJ2-6, with D perhaps matching TRBD1 (5 bases). CDR3 length equals 18 residues. V lost 0 bases and J lost 0, with 12 bases in between. CDR1 KGHSH and CDR2 LQKENI come from the germline V gene. The CDR3 region is CASSPPGPVHSGANVLTF. DNA for the CDR3: TGTGCCAGCTCACCACCGGGGCCGGTACACTCTGGGGCCAACGTCCTGACTTTC.

The CDR3 sequence is CASSFSPGGTQETQYF. In nucleotides, the CDR3 is TGTGCCAGCAGCTTTTCCCCGGGGGGCACACAAGAGACCCAGTACTTC. The chain links TRBV7-6 to TRBJ2-5; a weak D match, TRBD2 (7 bases). V was trimmed by 3 bases and J by 2 bases, leaving 16 bases between them. Germline CDR1 is SGHVS and CDR2 is FNYEAQ. The CDR3 sequence is 16 residues long. Using reference TRBV7-6 and TRBJ2-5 for the parts outside the CDR3, the full variable domain is GAGVSQSPRYKVTKRGQDVALRCDPISGHVSLYWYRQALGQGPEFLTYFNYEAQQDKSGLPNDRFSAERPEGSISTLTIQRTEQRDSAMYRCASSFSPGGTQETQYFGPGTRLLVL.

The chain uses TRBV5-6 and TRBJ2-2, with 12 bases matching TRBD1. CDR1 is SGHDT and CDR2 is YYEEEE in the germline V gene. Trimming took 0 bases from V and 2 from J; bases not matched to a gene: 5. CDR3 length equals 18 residues. The DNA of the CDR3 is TGTGCCAGCAGCTTGGCGAGGGACAGGGGGCTTAACACCGGGGAGCTGTTTTTT. Its protein product is CASSLARDRGLNTGELFF.

The rearrangement joins TRBV19 to TRBJ1-5; D unclear. Germline assignment: CDR1 LNHDA and CDR2 SQIVND (reference sequence). The CDR3 is 12 amino acids. Trimming took 1 base from V and 6 from J, leaving 4 bases between them. The DNA of the CDR3 is TGTGCCAGTAGTATAGGGGGTCAGCCCCAGCATTTT. Protein product: CASSIGGQPQHF.

This chain uses TRBV6-6 with TRBJ1-1, with D uncertain. The CDR3 is 12 amino acids. V was shortened by 0 bases and J by 12 bases, with 11 bases between the two germline ends. The germline CDR1 and CDR2 sequences are MNHNY and SVGAGI (reference sequence). The CDR3 DNA follows: TGTGCCAGCAGTTACTCGATTGGTGATACTTTCTTT. It encodes CASSYSIGDTFF.

The chain recombines TRBV19 with TRBJ1-1; D may be TRBD1 (5 bases). The V and J ends lost 2 bases and 10 bases respectively, with 17 bases between them. This CDR3 comprises 14 residues. In germline, CDR1 is LNHDA, CDR2 SQIVND (reference sequence). Here the CDR3 DNA reads TGTGCCAGTAGTATACCCCGGGACGGCCGGGGAGCTTTCTTT. It is translated as CASSIPRDGRGAFF.

This clone was counted a single time. The chain has TRBV9 and TRBJ1-2; D unclear. The CDR3 length is 18 residues. Trimming removed 0 bases from V and 1 base from J, with 19 bases in between. CDR1 and CDR2 from the germline V gene are SGDLS and YYNGEE. Here the CDR3 reads CASSVALAGPLNNYGYTF. The CDR3 DNA sequence: TGTGCCAGCAGCGTAGCCCTCGCGGGCCCTCTTAATAACTATGGCTACACCTTC.

The gene calls are TRBV19 and TRBJ2-1, with D possibly being TRBD2 (6 bases). CDR1 and CDR2 from the germline V gene are LNHDA and SQIVND (reference sequence). The CDR3 has 15 amino acids. Trimming took off 3 bases at V and 8 bases at J, with 17 bases between the two ends. The CDR3: CASSITGLPLHEQFF. The CDR3 DNA is TGTGCCAGTAGTATTACGGGACTTCCACTACATGAGCAGTTCTTC.

The chain has TRBV6-1 and TRBJ1-1; D is perhaps TRBD1 (5 bases). This CDR3 contains 13 residues. V dropped 8 bases and J dropped 5 bases, with 15 bases sitting between them. The V gene's germline CDR1 is MNHNS and CDR2 SASEGT. CDR3 coding DNA: TGTGCCAGCTATCGGGCAGGGCGGACTGAAGCTTTCTTT. Translation: CASYRAGRTEAFF.